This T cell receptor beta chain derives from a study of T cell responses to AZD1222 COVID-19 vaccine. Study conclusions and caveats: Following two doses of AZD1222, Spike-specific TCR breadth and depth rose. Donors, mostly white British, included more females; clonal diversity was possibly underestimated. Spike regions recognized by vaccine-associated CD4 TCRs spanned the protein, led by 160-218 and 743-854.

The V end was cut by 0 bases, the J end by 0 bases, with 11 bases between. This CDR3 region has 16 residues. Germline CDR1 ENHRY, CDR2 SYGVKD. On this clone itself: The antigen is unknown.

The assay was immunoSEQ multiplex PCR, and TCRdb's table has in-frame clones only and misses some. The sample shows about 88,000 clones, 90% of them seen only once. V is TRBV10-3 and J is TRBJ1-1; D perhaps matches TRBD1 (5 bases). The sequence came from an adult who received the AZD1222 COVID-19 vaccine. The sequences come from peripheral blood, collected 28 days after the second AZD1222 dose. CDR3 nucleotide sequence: TGTGCCATCAGTGAGTCTTTCGACAGATTGAACACTGAAGCTTTCTTT. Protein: CAISESFDRLNTEAFF.